This TCR beta chain comes out of a study of vaccination and CD4 T cells after COVID-19. Time point indicated: late sampling 161 to 241 days after vaccination in a few convalescent patients. Regarding treatment: approximately 9-day PBMC culture with coronavirus spike peptide pools or control peptides (ViraFEST assay). The authors cultured around 2.1 million PBMCs per well with about 9.6 IU/ml IL-2 and 7.5 to 10 ug/ml peptide pools. A note on this clonotype: As yet, its antigen is unknown.

The CDR3 runs to 14 residues. The germline gives CDR1 DFQATT, CDR2 SNEGSKA (reference sequence). Trimming shortened V by 5 bases and J by 0 bases, and 14 bases separated the two germline ends. The study sequenced cultured CD4+ T cell DNA using the Oncomine TCR Beta short-read assay. The authors extracted genomic DNA from cultured CD4+ T cells. TCRdb processed the PCR reads anew with MiXCR; each CDR3 protein has one entry. The sample consists of tens of thousands of distinct CDR3 sequences, 30% to 35% of them appearing once. The chain carries TRBV20-1 and TRBJ2-7, with D perhaps matching TRBD1 or TRBD2 (5 bases each). Sequencing used CD4+ T cells from blood, cultured in vitro, obtained about 7 months after SARS-CoV-2 vaccination. This clonotype originated in a human donor who had recovered from COVID-19. CDR3 in DNA: TGCAGTGCTGCCCGGGACCGAGACTCCTACGAGCAGTACTTC. This encodes CSAARDRDSYEQYF.